This TCR beta chain was recovered during a study of cytomegalovirus exposure and HLA in healthy donors. Study summary: Earlier, 117 million unique TCR beta sequences were recovered from about 200 million T cells by an analysis. Whole-study findings and limits: V segments that were indistinguishable, TRBV6-2 and TRBV6-3 among them, were omitted from analysis. The classifier reportedly diagnosed cytomegalovirus status with high specificity and sensitivity.

A remark on this clone: Its antigen is undetermined.

PCR employed 60 Vbeta and 13 Jbeta primers. The protocol was immunoSEQ multiplex PCR, while the TCRdb copy is restricted to in-frame clones and leaves out a portion. The table has some 130,000 clones, around 74% seen once; the top ten hold approximately 6%. V dropped 5 bases and J dropped 0 bases, with 14 bases sitting between them. CDR3 size: 15 residues. Germline V lookup: CDR1 MNHNS, CDR2 SASEGT. The sequence derives from a woman aged 45-65 years in good health and CMV-seropositive. Sequenced material: PBMCs. This chain links TRBV6-1 with TRBJ2-7; tentative D call: TRBD2 (6 bases). The CDR3 here is CASSLTGTLSYEQYF. CDR3 DNA: TGTGCCAGCAGTTTAACCGGGACTCTCTCCTACGAGCAGTACTTC.